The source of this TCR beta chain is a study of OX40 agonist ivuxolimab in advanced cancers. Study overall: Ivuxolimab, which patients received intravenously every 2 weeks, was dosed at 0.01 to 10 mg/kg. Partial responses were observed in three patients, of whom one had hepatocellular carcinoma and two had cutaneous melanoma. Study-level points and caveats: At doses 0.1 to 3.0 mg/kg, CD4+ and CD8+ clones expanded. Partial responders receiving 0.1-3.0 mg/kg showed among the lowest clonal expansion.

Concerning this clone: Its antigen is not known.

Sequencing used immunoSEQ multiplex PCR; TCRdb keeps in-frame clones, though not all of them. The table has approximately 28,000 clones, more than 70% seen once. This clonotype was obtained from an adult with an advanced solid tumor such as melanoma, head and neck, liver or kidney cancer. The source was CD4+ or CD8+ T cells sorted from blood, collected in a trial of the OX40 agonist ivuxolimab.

CDR3 sequence (DNA): TGTGCCTGGAGTCGGGGGGGCAATGGTGGCTACACCTTC. This gives the protein CAWSRGGNGGYTF. This chain uses TRBV30 with TRBJ1-2; possibly TRBD1 for D (6 bases). CDR3 length: 13 amino acids. Germline values: CDR1 GTSNPN, CDR2 SVGIG (reference sequence). Trimming removed 2 bases from V and 7 bases from J, with 14 bases in between.